This paragraph covers one TCR beta chain sequence. Antigen unknown. This specimen comes from a study of STAT5B mutations in CD4+ large granular lymphocyte leukemia. Study-wide results and limits: About 25% of private leukemic clonotypes occurred rarely in other patients' non-leukemic repertoires. Top patient clones used TRBV06 genes more often: 8/27 versus 2/35 in controls.

Sequencing was at survey level. Measured with immunoSEQ multiplex PCR; TCRdb has only the in-frame clones, and not every one. The sample shows about 25,000 clones, 65% to 90% of them seen only once. The CDR3 runs 13 residues. Germline CDR1 and CDR2: SGHNT and YENEEA. V lost 1 base and J lost 7, with 7 bases in between. Material for sequencing was CD4+ T cells from blood buffy coats. The rearrangement links TRBV11-3 to TRBJ2-2; D gene unclear. This clonotype was obtained from a human donor in good health. The CDR3 bases are TGTGCCAGCAGCTTAGGAGGCGGCGGGGAGCTGTTTTTT. Its translation is CASSLGGGGELFF.